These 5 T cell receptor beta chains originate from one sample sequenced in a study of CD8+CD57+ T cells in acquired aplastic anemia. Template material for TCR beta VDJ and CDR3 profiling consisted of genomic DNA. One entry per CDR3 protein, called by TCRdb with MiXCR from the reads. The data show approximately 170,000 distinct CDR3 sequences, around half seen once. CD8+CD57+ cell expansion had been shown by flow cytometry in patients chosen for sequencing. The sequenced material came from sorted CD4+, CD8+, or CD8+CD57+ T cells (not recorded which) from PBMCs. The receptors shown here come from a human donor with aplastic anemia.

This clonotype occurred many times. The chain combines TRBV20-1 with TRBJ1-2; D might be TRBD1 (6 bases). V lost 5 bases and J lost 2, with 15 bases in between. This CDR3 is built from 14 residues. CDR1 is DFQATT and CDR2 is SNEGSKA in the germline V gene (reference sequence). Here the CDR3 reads CSAELGGKNYGYTF. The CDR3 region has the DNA TGCAGTGCTGAATTAGGGGGGAAAAACTATGGCTACACCTTC.

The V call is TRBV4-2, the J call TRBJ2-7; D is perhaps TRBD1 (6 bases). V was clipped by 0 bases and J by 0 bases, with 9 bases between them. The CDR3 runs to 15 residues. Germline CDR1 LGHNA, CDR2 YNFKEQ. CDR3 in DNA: TGTGCCAGCAGCCAAGATCCGACAGGCTCCTACGAGCAGTACTTC. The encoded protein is CASSQDPTGSYEQYF.

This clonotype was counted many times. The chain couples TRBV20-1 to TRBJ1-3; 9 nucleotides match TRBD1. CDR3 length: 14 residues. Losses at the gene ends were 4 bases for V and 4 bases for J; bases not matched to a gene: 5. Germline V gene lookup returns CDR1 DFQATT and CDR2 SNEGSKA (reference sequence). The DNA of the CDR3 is TGCAGTGCTATCCTACAGGGGGCCGGAAACACCATATATTTT. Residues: CSAILQGAGNTIYF.

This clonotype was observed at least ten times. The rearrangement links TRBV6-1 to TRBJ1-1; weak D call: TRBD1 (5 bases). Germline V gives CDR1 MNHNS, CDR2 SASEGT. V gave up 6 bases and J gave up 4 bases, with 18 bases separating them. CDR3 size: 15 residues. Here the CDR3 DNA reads TGTGCCAGCAGCTCCCAACCTCAGGGTGGCACTGAAGCTTTCTTT. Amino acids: CASSSQPQGGTEAFF.

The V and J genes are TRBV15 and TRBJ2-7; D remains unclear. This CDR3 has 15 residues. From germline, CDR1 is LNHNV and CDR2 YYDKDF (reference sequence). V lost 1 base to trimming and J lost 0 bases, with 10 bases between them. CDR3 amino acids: CATSRGLYSSYEQYF. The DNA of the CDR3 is TGTGCCACCAGCAGAGGTCTGTACAGCTCCTACGAGCAGTACTTC. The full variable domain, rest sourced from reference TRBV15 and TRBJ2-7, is DAMVIQNPRYQVTQFGKPVTLSCSQTLNHNVMYWYQQKSSQAPKLLFHYYDKDFNNEADTPDNFQSRRPNTSFCFLDIRSPGLGDTAMYLCATSRGLYSSYEQYFGPGTRLTVT.